This paragraph covers one TCR beta chain sequence. No antigen is known for it. This sample stems from a study of PD-1 blockade in classical Hodgkin lymphoma. For the study at large: Patients got intravenous nivolumab 3 mg/kg every 2 weeks. General study results and limits: Patients starting nivolumab under 1 year after ASCT were excluded. TCR diversity in CD4+, not CD8+, cells rose significantly by C4D1.

The CDR3 is made up of 14 amino acids. Germline V gene data show CDR1 as MNHEY and CDR2 as SVGAGI. Trimming left V 4 bases short and J 3 bases short, with 13 bases between. Indicated time point: cycle 4 day 1 (C4D1), after about 6 weeks of nivolumab. Brentuximab vedotin exposure varied, and every patient relapsed after autologous stem cell transplantation. Clones were sequenced by immunoSEQ multiplex PCR, and TCRdb holds only the in-frame ones, with some missing. The table has tens of thousands of clones, about 90% seen once. The sample was peripheral blood mononuclear cells (PBMCs), taken before the fourth cycle of nivolumab. This sequence originates from a human donor with classical Hodgkin lymphoma. V and J are TRBV6-5 and TRBJ2-7, with D maybe TRBD2 (5 bases). The DNA for the CDR3 is TGTGCCAGCAGTTGCCACTACGGGATCTACGAGCAGTACTTC. Translating gives CASSCHYGIYEQYF.